This T cell receptor beta chain is drawn from a study of neurological immune-mediated disorders. From the 5' RACE reads, TCRdb called clonotypes with MiXCR, one entry per CDR3 protein. The repertoire has around 28,000 distinct CDR3 sequences, 5% to 7.5% of them found once; the top ten carry 9%. The CDR3 is 16 residues long. Germline V CDR1 and CDR2: SGHRS, YFSETQ. Trimming stripped 0 bases from V and 2 bases from J, with 12 bases between. In its sample, this clonotype is medium-sized. Unsorted libraries were prepared from 2 million PBMCs that had been stored at -80 C. The sequence was collected from a woman between 45 and 60 years old in good health. The sequenced sample consisted of PBMCs. J is TRBJ2-1 and V is TRBV5-1; no clear D gene. The CDR3 loop reads CASSLVGAAAYNEQFF. The CDR3 DNA follows: TGCGCCAGCAGCTTGGTGGGTGCTGCGGCCTACAATGAGCAGTTCTTC.